Listed below are T cell receptor beta chains from one sample, sequenced in a study of cytomegalovirus exposure and HLA in healthy donors. Sequencing used immunoSEQ multiplex PCR; TCRdb keeps in-frame clones, though not all of them. This table holds around 200,000 clones, around four fifths found once. Sequencing used PBMCs. These receptors were collected from a man aged 50 or older in good health and CMV-seronegative. Both conserved end residues are trimmed from each CDR3.

TRBV5-1 ASRQGQLETQY
TRBV7-9 SSSSPPTGENTEAF
TRBV2 ASARGGAQETQY
TRBV28 ASRPQPRSSGTDEY
TRBV19 ASSIAAGHEKLF
TRBV5-1 ASSIQPLAGEGTQY
TRBV6-6 ASSYSEGIFSGYT
TRBV6-6 ASRLGLAGGHGELF
TRBV25-1 ASSGTNNYGYT
TRBV7-3 ASSPRGGDSNEQY
TRBV11-2 ASSLAGGQPQH
TRBV13 ASSLDPGTSGFEQY
TRBV27 ASRPVTGRNQPQH
TRBV27 ASSPGLAGGYEQY
TRBV19 ASSISRGGSNQPQH
TRBV9 ASSSPTGALAGGRYNEQF
TRBV28 ASWTRPGELF
TRBV19 ASRGLPGETQY
TRBV28 ASRLENYGYT
TRBV7-9 ASSTGTGVGANVLT
TRBV28 ASSTARGQETQY
TRBV9 ASSVAGQGGNQPQH
TRBV6-1 ASSSRESTGELF
TRBV2 ASRRDRVDEQF
TRBV28 ASSLLRLEQY
TRBV5-4 ASTRDSNTGELF
TRBV11-2 ASSLRAGGGNHEQY